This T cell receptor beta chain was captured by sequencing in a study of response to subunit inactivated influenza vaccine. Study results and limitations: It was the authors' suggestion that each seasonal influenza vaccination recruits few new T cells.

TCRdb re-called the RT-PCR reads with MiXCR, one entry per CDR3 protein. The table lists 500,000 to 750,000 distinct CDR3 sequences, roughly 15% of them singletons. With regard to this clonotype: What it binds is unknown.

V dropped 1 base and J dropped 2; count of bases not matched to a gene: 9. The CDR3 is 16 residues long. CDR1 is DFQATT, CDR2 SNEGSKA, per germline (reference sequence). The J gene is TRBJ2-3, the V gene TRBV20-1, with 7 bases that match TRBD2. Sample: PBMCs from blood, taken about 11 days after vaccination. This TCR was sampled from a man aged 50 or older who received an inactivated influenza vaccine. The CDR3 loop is CSARVGGSLPTDTQYF. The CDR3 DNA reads TGCAGTGCTAGAGTCGGGGGGTCCCTCCCCACAGATACGCAGTATTTT.